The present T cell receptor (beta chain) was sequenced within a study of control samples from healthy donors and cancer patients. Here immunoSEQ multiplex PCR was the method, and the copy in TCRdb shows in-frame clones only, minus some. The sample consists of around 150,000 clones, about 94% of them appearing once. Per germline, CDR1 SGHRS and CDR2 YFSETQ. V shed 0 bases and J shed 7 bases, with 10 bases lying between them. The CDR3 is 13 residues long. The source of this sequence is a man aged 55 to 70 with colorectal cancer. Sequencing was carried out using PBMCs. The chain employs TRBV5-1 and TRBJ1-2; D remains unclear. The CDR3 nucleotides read TGCGCCAGCAGCTTGGAGGGAGGTACTGGCTACACCTTC. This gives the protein CASSLEGGTGYTF.